This TCR beta chain was captured by sequencing in a study of blood T cell repertoires in COVID-19. Overall study: Spain, Italy and the United States supplied samples that represented acute and convalescent COVID-19. T cells, B-cell-depleted T cells, or PBMCs supplied cDNA or gDNA.

Authors' methods: Estimates of nucleated cell counts were drawn from the amplification of reference gene primers. The data were produced by immunoSEQ multiplex PCR, yet TCRdb's version contains in-frame clones alone and is incomplete. V and J calls and clone size are copied from that table; D and trimming were computed from the DNA. The repertoire consists of 84,000 or so clones, with about 83% occurring once and the leading ten covering 25% to 30%. This clone was seen a handful of times. Germline V gives CDR1 SEHNR, CDR2 FQNEAQ (reference sequence). Trimming shortened V by 1 base and J by 4 bases, and 14 bases separated the two germline ends. The CDR3 runs 16 residues.

The sequenced sample consisted of peripheral blood. The rearrangement links TRBV7-9 to TRBJ2-1; D might be TRBD2 (6 bases). The receptor was isolated from a woman older than 75 with acute or convalescent COVID-19. The CDR3 nucleotides are TGTGCCAGCAGCTTAGGGAGGGTACAAGGGTACAATGAGCAGTTCTTC. Translation gives CASSLGRVQGYNEQFF.